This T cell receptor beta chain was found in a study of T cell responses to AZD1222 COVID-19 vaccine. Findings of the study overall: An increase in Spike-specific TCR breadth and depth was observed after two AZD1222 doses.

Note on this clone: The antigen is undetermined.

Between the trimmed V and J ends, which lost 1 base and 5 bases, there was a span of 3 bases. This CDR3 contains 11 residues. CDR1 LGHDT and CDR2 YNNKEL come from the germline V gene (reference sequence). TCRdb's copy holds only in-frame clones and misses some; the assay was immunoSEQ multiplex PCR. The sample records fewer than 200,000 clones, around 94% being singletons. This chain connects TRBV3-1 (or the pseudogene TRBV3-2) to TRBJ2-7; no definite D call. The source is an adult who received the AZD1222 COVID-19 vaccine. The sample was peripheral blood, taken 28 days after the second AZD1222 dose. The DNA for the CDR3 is TGTGCCAGCAGCCAAGTAGACGAGCAGTACTTC. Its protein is CASSQVDEQYF.